One and the same sample provided the 8 T cell receptor beta chains below, sequenced in a study of tumor and adjacent non-tumor tissue in lung cancer. The library came from three nested PCR rounds adapted from ARM-PCR protocols. TCRdb called the multiplex PCR reads again in MiXCR, with one record for every CDR3 protein. Among tens of thousands of distinct CDR3 sequences listed, around 70% were seen once. The template was RNA from unsorted bulk tissue. Distant lung tissue was collected more than 3 cm away from the tumor edge. Specimen: distant non-tumor lung tissue. The receptors stem from a woman in her forties or fifties with non-small cell lung cancer.

Note on this clonotype: One end of the junction fails to match germline, which may point to a read error. The gene calls are TRBV11-1 and TRBJ2-3, with 7 bases lining up with TRBD1. Germline V gene lookup returns CDR1 SGHAT and CDR2 FQDESV (reference sequence). This CDR3 has 14 amino acids. The CDR3 protein is CASIIATGTDTQYF. As DNA, the CDR3 is TGTGCCAGCATCATAGCGACCGGGACAGATACGCAGTATTTC.

The chain is built from TRBV9 and TRBJ2-1, with 12 bases lining up with TRBD2. V lost 4 bases to trimming and J lost 2 bases; unmatched junction nucleotides: 1. This CDR3 has 15 amino acids. Germline V CDR1 and CDR2: SGDLS, YYNGEE. This CDR3 is CASSPSGGAYNEQFF. The DNA for the CDR3 is TGTGCCAGCAGCCCTAGCGGGGGGGCCTACAATGAGCAGTTCTTC.

Points on this clonotype: A read error is possible here, since a much larger clone lies one base away. The chain uses TRBV6-5 and TRBJ1-6; D is unclear. The CDR3 sequence is 14 residues long. V lost 2 bases to trimming and J lost 9 bases, with 11 bases between them. In germline, CDR1 is MNHEY, CDR2 SVGAGI. CDR3 bases: TGTGCCAGCAGTTACGGCATGGAGGGTTCACCCCTCCACTTT. Encoded protein: CASSYGMEGSPLHF.

This clonotype was seen just once. The chain employs TRBV20-1 and TRBJ2-7, with TRBD2 as a possible D gene (6 bases). This CDR3 has 13 amino acids. Deletions cut 0 bases from V and 9 bases from J, with 15 bases between. The germline V gene has CDR1 DFQATT and CDR2 SNEGSKA (reference sequence). The DNA for the CDR3 is TGCAGTGCTAGAGATAGGGCGGGATGGGTGCAGTACTTC. It codes for CSARDRAGWVQYF.

Worth noting for this clonotype: One end of the junction fails to match germline, which may point to a read error. This chain joins TRBV20-1 and TRBJ2-7, with a possible D match to TRBD1 (5 bases). The CDR3 spans 13 residues. Germline loops: CDR1 DFQATT, CDR2 SNEGSKA (reference sequence). For the CDR3, the DNA is TGCAGTGCAAACAAGGGGCGCATCTACGAGCAGTATTTC. Encoded protein: CSANKGRIYEQYF.

As regards this clonotype: At one of its ends the junction is not consistent with the germline gene, which may arise from a read error. This CDR3 reads CGSSPFRGAGGNTIYF. CDR3 nucleotide sequence: TGTGGCAGCAGCCCTTTTAGGGGGGCAGGTGGAAACACCATATATTTT. This chain uses TRBV6-5 with TRBJ1-3; D is possibly TRBD1 (6 bases). The CDR3 runs to 16 residues. From germline, CDR1 is MNHEY and CDR2 SVGAGI.

A word on this clonotype: Compared with germline, one end of the junction differs, possibly owing to a read error. The V and J genes are TRBV20-1 and TRBJ2-2, with 7 positions matching TRBD1. Germline lookup yields CDR1 DFQATT and CDR2 SNEGSKA (reference sequence). This CDR3 has 16 residues. The CDR3 coding sequence is TGCAGTGCTAGACAGACTAACGGGACAGACACCGGGGAGCTGTTATTT. As protein: CSARQTNGTDTGELLF.

Comments on this clonotype: Sequence at one end of the junction differs from germline and may be a read error. The J gene is TRBJ2-2, the V gene TRBV10-3; D is perhaps TRBD2 (6 bases). There are 13 residues in the CDR3. CDR1 ENHRY and CDR2 SYGVKD come from the germline V gene. The CDR3 loop reads CAITVGDSGELFF. CDR3 nucleotides: TGTGCCATCACGGTGGGGGACTCCGGGGAGCTCTTTTTT.